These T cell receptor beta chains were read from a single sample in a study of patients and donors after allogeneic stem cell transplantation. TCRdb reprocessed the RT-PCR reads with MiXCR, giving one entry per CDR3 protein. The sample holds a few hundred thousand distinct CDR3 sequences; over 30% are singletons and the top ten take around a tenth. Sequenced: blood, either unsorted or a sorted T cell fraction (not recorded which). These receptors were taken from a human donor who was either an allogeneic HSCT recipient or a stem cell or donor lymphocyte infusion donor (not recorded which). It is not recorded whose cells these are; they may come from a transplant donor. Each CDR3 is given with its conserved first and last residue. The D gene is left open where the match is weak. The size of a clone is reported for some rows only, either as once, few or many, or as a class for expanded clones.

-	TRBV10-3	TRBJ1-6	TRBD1	CAISGGQGDSPLHF	TGTGCCATCAGTGGGGGACAGGGGGATTCACCCCTCCACTTT
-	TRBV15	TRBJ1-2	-	CATRAAPGANYGYTF	TGTGCCACCAGGGCAGCTCCTGGAGCTAACTATGGCTACACCTTC
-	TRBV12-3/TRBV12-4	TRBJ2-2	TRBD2	CASRTGTKGTGELFF	TGTGCCAGCAGGACCGGGACTAAAGGTACCGGGGAGCTGTTTTTT
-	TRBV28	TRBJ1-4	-	CASSFKFSVPNEKLFF	TGTGCCAGCAGTTTTAAGTTCTCCGTTCCTAATGAAAAACTGTTTTTT
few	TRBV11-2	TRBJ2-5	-	CASSLVTGQETQYF	TGTGCCAGCAGCTTAGTCACGGGTCAAGAGACCCAGTACTTC
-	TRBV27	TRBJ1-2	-	CASSLTRESGYTF	TGTGCCAGCAGTTTAACCAGGGAGAGTGGCTACACCTTC
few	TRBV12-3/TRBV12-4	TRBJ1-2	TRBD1	CASSLGQGRLYGYTF	TGTGCCAGCAGTCTTGGACAGGGGAGACTTTATGGCTACACCTTC
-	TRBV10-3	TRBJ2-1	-	CAIKSGRRLDDDQFF	TGTGCCATCAAGAGTGGACGACGACTGGACGACGACCAGTTCTTC
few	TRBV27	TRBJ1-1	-	CASSHHPGPNVNTEAFF	TGTGCCAGCAGTCATCACCCGGGACCGAACGTGAACACTGAAGCTTTCTTT
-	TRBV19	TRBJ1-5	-	CASSPQRSNQPQHF	TGTGCCAGTAGCCCTCAGAGGAGCAATCAGCCCCAGCATTTT
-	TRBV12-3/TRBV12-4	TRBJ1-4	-	CASKSRRANEKLFF	TGTGCCAGCAAGTCCAGGAGGGCAAATGAAAAACTGTTTTTT
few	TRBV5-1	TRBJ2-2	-	CASSLDTSSGELFF	TGCGCCAGCAGCTTGGACACTAGTTCGGGGGAGCTGTTTTTT
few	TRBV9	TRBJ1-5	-	CASSLRGRGEQPQHF	TGTGCCAGCAGCCTCCGTGGGAGGGGCGAACAGCCCCAGCATTTT
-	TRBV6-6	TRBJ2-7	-	CASSHGGQDEQYF	TGTGCCAGCAGTCACGGGGGCCAGGACGAGCAGTACTTC
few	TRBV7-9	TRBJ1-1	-	CASSMGTSMNTEAFF	TGTGCCAGCAGCATGGGGACATCCATGAACACTGAAGCTTTCTTT
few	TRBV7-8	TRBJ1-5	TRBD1	CASSLDRGRRVNQPQHF	TGTGCCAGCAGCCTGGACAGGGGGCGCCGGGTCAATCAGCCCCAGCATTTT
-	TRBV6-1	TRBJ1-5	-	CASVHWGNQPQHF	TGTGCCAGCGTCCACTGGGGTAATCAGCCCCAGCATTTT
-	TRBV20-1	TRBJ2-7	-	CSARDRAGWRNEQYF	TGCAGTGCTAGAGATCGGGCAGGGTGGAGAAACGAGCAGTACTTC
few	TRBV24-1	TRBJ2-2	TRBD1	CATSDFGTANTGELFF	TGTGCCACCAGTGATTTCGGGACAGCGAACACCGGGGAGCTGTTTTTT
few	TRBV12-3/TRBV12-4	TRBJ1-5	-	CASSKYRGQNQPQHF	TGTGCCAGCAGCAAATACCGGGGCCAGAATCAGCCCCAGCATTTT
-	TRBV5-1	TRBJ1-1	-	CASSLDRPAGAFF	TGCGCCAGCAGCTTGGACAGACCCGCGGGAGCTTTCTTT
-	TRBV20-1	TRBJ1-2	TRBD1	CSAIYRGRNGYTF	TGCAGTGCTATCTACAGGGGGCGAAATGGCTACACCTTC
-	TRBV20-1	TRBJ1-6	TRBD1	CSASFRGIHSPLHF	TGCAGTGCTAGTTTCAGGGGGATCCATTCACCCCTCCACTTT
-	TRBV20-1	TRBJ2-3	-	CSASGGLDTQYF	TGCAGTGCTAGCGGGGGGCTAGATACGCAGTATTTT
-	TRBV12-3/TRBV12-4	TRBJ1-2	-	CASTFRLGTYGYTF	TGTGCCAGCACCTTTCGGTTAGGGACCTATGGCTACACCTTC
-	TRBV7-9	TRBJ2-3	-	CASSLPRGLTDTQYF	TGTGCCAGCAGCTTACCCCGGGGCCTCACAGATACGCAGTATTTT
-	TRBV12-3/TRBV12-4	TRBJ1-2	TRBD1	CASSPTTGQGGDGYTF	TGTGCCAGCAGTCCAACAACTGGACAGGGCGGCGATGGCTACACCTTC
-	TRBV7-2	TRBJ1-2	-	CASSLGRVNYGYTF	TGTGCCAGCAGCTTAGGCAGGGTGAACTATGGCTACACCTTC
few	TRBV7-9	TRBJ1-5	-	CASSGGAQPQHF	TGTGCCAGCAGCGGTGGGGCTCAGCCCCAGCATTTT
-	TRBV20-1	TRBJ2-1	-	CSARKGSGGNEQFF	TGCAGTGCTAGAAAGGGGTCTGGTGGTAATGAGCAGTTCTTC
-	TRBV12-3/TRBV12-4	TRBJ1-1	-	CASHDGYNTEAFF	TGTGCCTCCCATGATGGATACAACACTGAAGCTTTCTTT
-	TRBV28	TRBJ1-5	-	CASSLTRQGTQPQHF	TGTGCCAGCAGCCTCACACGGCAGGGGACTCAGCCCCAGCATTTT
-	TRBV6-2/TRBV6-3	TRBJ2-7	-	CASSSRYEQYF	TGTGCCAGCAGTTCTCGCTACGAGCAGTACTTC
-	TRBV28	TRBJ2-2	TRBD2	CASTPGGRDTGELFF	TGTGCCAGCACCCCGGGAGGGAGAGACACCGGGGAGCTGTTTTTT
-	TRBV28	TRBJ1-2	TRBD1	CASSFGQGDYGYTF	TGTGCCAGCAGTTTTGGCCAGGGGGACTATGGCTACACCTTC
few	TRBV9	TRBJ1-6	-	CASSVDGGSHNSPLHF	TGTGCCAGCAGCGTAGATGGAGGAAGCCATAATTCACCCCTCCACTTT
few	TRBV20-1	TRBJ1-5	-	CSARHTGWPQHF	TGCAGTGCTAGACATACAGGGTGGCCCCAGCATTTT
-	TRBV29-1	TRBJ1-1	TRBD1	CSVEKTRQGGTEAFF	TGCAGCGTTGAAAAAACCCGACAGGGCGGTACTGAAGCTTTCTTT
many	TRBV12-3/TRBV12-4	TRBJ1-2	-	CASSHSAIDYGYTF	TGTGCCAGCAGCCACAGTGCCATCGACTATGGCTACACCTTC
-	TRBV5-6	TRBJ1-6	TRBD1	CASSLFYGQGNSPLHF	TGTGCCAGCAGCCTATTTTACGGACAGGGGAATTCACCCCTCCACTTT
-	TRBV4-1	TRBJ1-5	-	CASSQEERFPQHF	TGCGCCAGCAGCCAAGAAGAGAGGTTTCCCCAGCATTTT
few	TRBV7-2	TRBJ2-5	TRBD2	CASSLNGGGGKTQYF	TGTGCCAGCAGCTTAAACGGCGGGGGGGGAAAGACCCAGTACTTC
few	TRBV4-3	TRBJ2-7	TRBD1	CASSQNRGSFSEQYF	TGCGCCAGCAGCCAGAACAGGGGATCATTCTCCGAGCAGTACTTC
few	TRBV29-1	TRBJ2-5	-	CSVQRETQYF	TGCAGCGTTCAACGAGAGACCCAGTACTTC
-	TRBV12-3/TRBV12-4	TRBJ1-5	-	CASSYTGGGQPQHF	TGTGCCAGCAGCTATACAGGAGGGGGACAGCCCCAGCATTTT
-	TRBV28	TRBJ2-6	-	CASSLSGQSLSGANVLTF	TGTGCCAGCAGTTTATCCGGACAGTCCCTCTCTGGGGCCAACGTCCTGACTTTC
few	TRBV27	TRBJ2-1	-	CASRSYGGAYNEQFF	TGTGCCAGCAGGAGCTATGGAGGGGCCTACAATGAGCAGTTCTTC